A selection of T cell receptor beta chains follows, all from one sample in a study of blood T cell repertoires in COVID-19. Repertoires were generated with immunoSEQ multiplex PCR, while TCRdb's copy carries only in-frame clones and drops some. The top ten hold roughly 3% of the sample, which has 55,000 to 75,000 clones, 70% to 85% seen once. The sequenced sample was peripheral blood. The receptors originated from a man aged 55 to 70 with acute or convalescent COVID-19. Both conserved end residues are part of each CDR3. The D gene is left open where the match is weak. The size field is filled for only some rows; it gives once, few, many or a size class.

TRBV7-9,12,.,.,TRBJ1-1,CASSPRGTEAFF,TGTGCCAGCAGCCCAAGGGGCACTGAAGCTTTCTTT
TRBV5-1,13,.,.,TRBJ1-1,CASSGGVGTEAFF,TGCGCCAGCAGCGGCGGGGTGGGGACTGAAGCTTTCTTT
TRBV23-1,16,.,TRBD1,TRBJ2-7,CASRQPTGVSSYEQYF,TGCGCCAGCAGACAGCCGACAGGGGTAAGCTCCTACGAGCAGTACTTC
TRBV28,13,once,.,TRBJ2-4,CASSFRGKNIQYF,TGTGCCAGCAGTTTTCGGGGAAAAAACATTCAGTACTTC
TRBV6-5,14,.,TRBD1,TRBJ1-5,CASSTGQDNQPQHF,TGTGCCAGCAGCACGGGACAGGACAATCAGCCCCAGCATTTT
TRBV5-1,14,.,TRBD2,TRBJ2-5,CASSLGAGEETQYF,TGCGCCAGCAGCTTGGGGGCGGGAGAAGAGACCCAGTACTTC
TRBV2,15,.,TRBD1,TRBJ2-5,CASRRTGVAGETQYF,TGTGCCAGCAGACGGACAGGGGTCGCGGGTGAGACCCAGTACTTC
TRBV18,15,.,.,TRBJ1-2,CASSPGSNPNYGYTF,TGTGCCAGCTCACCAGGGAGCAACCCAAACTATGGCTACACCTTC
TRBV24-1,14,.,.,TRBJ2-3,CATSDRTSTDTQYF,TGTGCCACCAGTGACAGGACTAGCACAGATACGCAGTATTTT
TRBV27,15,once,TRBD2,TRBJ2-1,CASSVRDYPYNEQFF,TGTGCCAGCAGCGTCCGGGACTACCCCTACAATGAGCAGTTCTTC
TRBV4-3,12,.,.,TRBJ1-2,CASSQEGRGYTF,TGCGCCAGCAGCCAAGAGGGGCGTGGCTACACCTTC